These 20 T cell receptor beta chains originate from one sample sequenced in a study of blood T cell repertoires in COVID-19. The data were produced by immunoSEQ multiplex PCR, yet TCRdb's version contains in-frame clones alone and is incomplete. The sample includes 75,000 to 100,000 clones, more than 75% of them seen just once. Sample: peripheral blood. These receptors were collected from a man aged 45-60 years with active or convalescent COVID-19.

The chain carries TRBV9 and TRBJ2-1, with a weak D call TRBD2 (6 bases). Germline V gene sequence: CDR1 SGDLS, CDR2 YYNGEE. The CDR3 sequence is 13 residues long. The germline V and J ends were trimmed by 7 bases and 8 bases, with 16 bases remaining between them. For the CDR3, the DNA is TGTGCCAGCGATACTGGGGGGAATGATGAGCAGTTCTTC. Translation: CASDTGGNDEQFF.

The chain couples TRBV18 to TRBJ2-7; perhaps TRBD1 as D (5 bases). The CDR3 is made up of 13 amino acids. The germline CDR1 and CDR2 sequences are KGHSH and LQKENI. With 0 bases removed from V and 5 bases from J, the gap between germline ends came to 8 bases. The CDR3 nucleotides are TGTGCCAGCTCACCACCAGGGGTGAACGAGCAGTACGTC. It encodes CASSPPGVNEQYV.

This chain links TRBV5-4 with TRBJ2-3; D is perhaps TRBD1 (5 bases). The CDR3 runs to 13 residues. Germline CDR1 is SGHNT and CDR2 is YYREEE (reference sequence). Trimming left V 9 bases short and J 1 base short, with 12 bases between. CDR3 residues: CAIWTKGTDTQYF. As DNA, the CDR3 is TGTGCCATATGGACAAAAGGCACAGATACGCAGTATTTT.

The chain employs TRBV20-1 and TRBJ2-5, with a tentative D call TRBD1 (6 bases). V was cut by 3 bases and J by 3 bases, with 11 bases left in between. CDR1 is DFQATT and CDR2 is SNEGSKA in the germline V gene (reference sequence). The CDR3 runs 13 residues. The CDR3 protein is CSASPGGKETQYF. The DNA of the CDR3 is TGCAGTGCTAGTCCTGGGGGCAAAGAGACCCAGTACTTC.

Here the CDR3 reads CATSDLGQGTGELFF. The CDR3 coding sequence is TGTGCCACCAGTGACCTCGGACAGGGCACCGGGGAGCTGTTTTTT. The rearrangement uses TRBV24-1 and TRBJ2-2, with 8 bases fitting TRBD1. Germline CDR1 and CDR2: KGHDR and SFDVKD. CDR3 length equals 15 residues. V trimming: 4 bases; J trimming: 4 bases; junction bases outside the gene matches: 4.

The rearrangement uses TRBV9 and TRBJ1-3, with D possibly TRBD1 on 5 matching bases. This CDR3 spans 15 amino acids. Germline CDR1 reads SGDLS; CDR2 reads YYNGEE. The ends were cut back, 2 bases at V and 0 bases at J, with 9 bases in the middle. CDR3 region: CASSVGHLSGNTIYF. CDR3 in DNA: TGTGCCAGCAGCGTTGGACACCTCTCTGGAAACACCATATATTTT.

The chain couples TRBV10-3 to TRBJ1-1; no reliable D call. The CDR3 is made up of 14 amino acids. V shed 0 bases and J shed 6 bases, with 11 bases lying between them. Germline V gene sequence: CDR1 ENHRY, CDR2 SYGVKD. The DNA for the CDR3 is TGTGCCATCAGTGAGTCCGCGGCGGAGGCTGAAGCTTTCTTT. This translates into CAISESAAEAEAFF.

The chain links TRBV10-2 to TRBJ1-2; TRBD1 agrees at 11 bases. J gave up 4 bases and V 3 bases, and 4 bases lay outside the gene matches. The CDR3 is 15 residues long. Germline V gives CDR1 WSHSY, CDR2 SAAADI. CDR3: CASSEGQGAVYGYTF. CDR3 coding DNA: TGCGCCAGCAGTGAAGGACAGGGGGCTGTCTATGGCTACACCTTC.

A single count supports this clone. The rearrangement links TRBV24-1 to TRBJ2-7; 7 nucleotides align to TRBD1. The J segment lost 2 bases and the V segment lost 5 bases, leaving 5 bases of the junction unmatched. The CDR3 sequence is 14 residues long. Germline V gene data show CDR1 as KGHDR and CDR2 as SFDVKD. The CDR3: CATSGDSFPYEQYF. The CDR3 DNA sequence: TGTGCCACCAGTGGGGACAGCTTTCCCTACGAGCAGTACTTC.

The rearrangement joins TRBV6-5 to TRBJ2-1; 7 nucleotides agree with TRBD1. The CDR3 is 13 amino acids. Trimming at V came to 6 bases and at J to 9 bases, leaving 8 bases not matched to a gene. The germline V gene encodes CDR1 MNHEY and CDR2 SVGAGI. The CDR3 sequence: CASRPGQMGEQFF. In DNA form, the CDR3 reads TGTGCCAGCAGGCCGGGACAGATGGGTGAGCAGTTCTTC.

The chain couples TRBV21-1 to TRBJ2-5; TRBD2, as called in the table, went unchecked against the DNA. TRBV21-1 is given as a pseudogene. The CDR3 spans 14 residues. The DNA for the CDR3 is TGTGCCAGCAGCAGGTCGATAGCGGAAGAGACCCAGTACTTC. As protein: CASSRSIAEETQYF.

This chain connects TRBV25-1 to TRBJ1-2; 8 bases line up with TRBD1. V was clipped by 7 bases and J by 8 bases; unmatched bases: 9. This CDR3 region has 13 residues. CDR1 and CDR2 from the germline V gene are MGHDK and SYGVNS. The CDR3: CASNGQGTVGYTF. The CDR3 DNA reads TGTGCCAGCAATGGACAGGGTACTGTGGGCTACACCTTC.

The chain recombines TRBV25-1 with TRBJ2-2; 14 bases agree with TRBD2. With 6 bases clipped from V and 6 bases from J, the junction kept 6 bases outside the gene matches. This CDR3 region has 16 residues. Germline CDR1 reads MGHDK; CDR2 reads SYGVNS. This CDR3 reads CASRTSGGAVPGELFF. The CDR3 DNA follows: TGTGCCAGCAGGACTAGCGGGGGGGCCGTGCCCGGGGAGCTGTTTTTT.

This clone has just one count. The chain couples TRBV7-2 to TRBJ1-3; no clear D gene. The CDR3 sequence is 15 residues long. Germline V lookup: CDR1 SGHTA, CDR2 FQGNSA. Trimming left V 0 bases short and J 3 bases short, with 9 bases between. This CDR3 reads CASSLAGHGGNTIYF. In DNA, the CDR3 is TGTGCCAGCAGCTTAGCTGGGCATGGTGGAAACACCATATATTTT.

The chain carries TRBV6-2 or TRBV6-3 and TRBJ1-5; a weak D match, TRBD1 (5 bases). V was cut by 2 bases and J by 6 bases, with 11 bases left in between. CDR3 length equals 14 residues. CDR1 and CDR2 from the germline V gene are MNHEY and SVGEGT. CDR3 in amino acids: CASSYPPGGQPQHF. Here the CDR3 DNA reads TGTGCCAGCAGTTACCCCCCGGGGGGTCAGCCCCAGCATTTT.

The gene calls are TRBV7-9 and TRBJ2-7, with D perhaps TRBD2 (6 bases). Per the germline V gene, CDR1 is SEHNR and CDR2 is FQNEAQ (reference sequence). V dropped 11 bases and J dropped 2 bases, with 22 bases sitting between them. This CDR3 is built from 15 residues. The CDR3 bases are TGTGCCGTCCCCGGGGGTCCCCGGGACCCCTACGAGCAGTACTTC. This sequence encodes CAVPGGPRDPYEQYF.

This chain joins TRBV2 and TRBJ1-5; no definite D call. The V end lost 3 bases, the J end lost 7 bases, and 10 bases lay between the germline ends. There are 13 residues in the CDR3. Germline lookup yields CDR1 SNHLY and CDR2 FYNNEI. The CDR3 sequence is CASSDSEGQPQHF. CDR3 DNA: TGTGCCAGCAGTGACAGTGAGGGACAGCCCCAGCATTTT.

This clone was recorded once. This chain joins TRBV27 and TRBJ1-6; D possibly corresponds to TRBD1 (6 bases). The CDR3 runs 18 residues. V was shortened by 2 bases and J by 6 bases, with 20 bases between the two germline ends. Germline lookup yields CDR1 MNHEY and CDR2 SMNVEV (reference sequence). DNA for the CDR3: TGTGCCAGCAGTTTAAGGGGGGGAGGTGCAGTTTTTAATTCACCCCTCCACTTT. Its protein product is CASSLRGGGAVFNSPLHF.

The chain recombines TRBV7-9 with TRBJ1-2; unclear D gene. The CDR3 has 12 amino acids. Trimming stripped 8 bases from V and 3 bases from J, with 10 bases between. The germline V gene encodes CDR1 SEHNR and CDR2 FQNEAQ (reference sequence). The CDR3 here is CASGREDYGYTF. The CDR3 nucleotides read TGTGCCAGCGGACGGGAGGACTATGGCTACACCTTC.

The chain joins TRBV27 to TRBJ2-7; 7 nucleotides match TRBD1. The CDR3 has 14 residues. With V trimmed by 6 bases and J by 2 bases, 7 bases remained unmatched. CDR1 is MNHEY, CDR2 SMNVEV, per germline (reference sequence). The CDR3 here is CASRDDRVTYEQYF. CDR3 nucleotides: TGTGCCAGCAGGGACGACAGGGTGACCTACGAGCAGTACTTC.